This T cell receptor beta chain was sequenced for a study of early T cells in non-severe SARS-CoV-2 infection (dated by TCRdb to the early 2020s). Concerning the study at large: Because TCR sequencing was done on bulk RNA from unsorted whole blood, the alpha and beta chains could not be paired.

Library generation was performed with 5' RACE. The instrument given in TCRdb is NextSeq 500. To correct for sequencing error and PCR bias, the TCR library protocol tagged individual cDNA molecules with unique molecular identifiers. Sequencing covered both TCR alpha and beta chains, and within each sample the abundances of alpha and beta sequences were tightly co-correlated. The paper's processing steps were these. Decombinator V4 was used to annotate TCR sequences for V gene, J gene and CDR3. Expanded TCRs were defined as changing significantly between any two time points under a Poisson model with p below 0.0001. TCR abundances were normalised to the total number of TCRs sequenced in each sample and reported as counts per million. TRAV1-2 paired with TRAJ12, TRAJ20 or TRAJ33 defined MAIT TCRs, while TRAV10 paired with TRAJ18 defined iNKT TCRs. VDJdb, accessed on 1 November 2021, was searched for TCRs annotated for CMV, EBV and SARS-CoV-2, and TCRs annotated for more than one antigen were excluded. TCRdb trimmed the raw reads at Q25, called clones with MiXCR and kept productive beta chains. Records with the same CDR3 protein are collapsed into one entry carrying the most frequent genes and DNA. The V and J calls shown here were made by TCRdb, not taken from the authors' results. The sample table shows about 33,000 distinct CDR3 sequences, and 5% are seen once. Of the sample, 13% to 15% falls within the top ten clones.

The study was a case-control design nested within a healthcare worker cohort in London, UK, with weekly nasopharyngeal swab PCR tests and blood sampling. Between 23 and 31 March 2020, the week of the UK lockdown, healthcare workers were enrolled and then followed up weekly for as long as 16 weeks. What the work shows at the level of the full study, not this receptor alone: Matching against VDJdb was skewed toward anti-spike CD8 responses, likely underestimated virus-specific expansions, and missed private and CD4 specificities.

A note on this clonotype: There is no known antigen for this receptor. The sample holds no much larger clone one base away, and base qualities are not on file.

V drops 1 base and J drops 1 base, leaving 10 bases in between. CDR1 and CDR2, per the germline V gene, are SGHRS and YFSETQ. Inclusive of the bounding cysteine and phenylalanine, the CDR3 is 15 residues long. The sequence is cut down to CDR3 DNA, 45 bases in frame from base 1. Sequencing was performed on whole blood. This TCR derives from an adult who was a healthcare worker with PCR-confirmed SARS-CoV-2 infection or an uninfected control (not recorded which). Recombination joined TRBV5-1 with TRBJ2-3, and the D gene may be TRBD1, 5 bases matching. The DNA is TGCGCCAGCAGCTTGACCCCACAGGGCACAGATACGCAGTATTTT. The resulting protein is CASSLTPQGTDTQYF. With all but the CDR3 taken from the reference TRBV5-1 and TRBJ2-3 genes, the full variable domain is: KAGVTQTPRYLIKTRGQQVTLSCSPISGHRSVSWYQQTPGQGLQFLFEYFSETQRNKGNFPGRFSGRQFSNSRSEMNVSTLELGDSALYLCASSLTPQGTDTQYFGPGTRLTVL.